The 18 T cell receptor beta chains below all came from one sample that was sequenced in a study of Graves' ophthalmopathy and Graves' hyperthyroidism. The TCR beta CDR3 regions underwent amplification from RNA transcripts. Investigators did first-round RT-PCR with HTBI primers, then second-round multiplex PCR. TCRdb recomputed calls from the multiplex PCR reads with MiXCR, one row per CDR3 protein. Of about 400,000 distinct CDR3 sequences listed, over 20% are singletons. Sample: peripheral blood. These receptors were taken from a woman younger than 35 with stable Graves' hyperthyroidism.

There are many counts of this clonotype. The V gene is TRBV2, the J gene TRBJ2-5; 12 bases are shared with TRBD2. The CDR3 is 14 residues long. J was trimmed by 4 bases and V by 6 bases; bases with no gene match: 3. CDR1 SNHLY and CDR2 FYNNEI come from the germline V gene. CDR3 residues: CASRPGLAGETQYF. The CDR3 DNA reads as TGTGCCAGCAGACCGGGACTAGCGGGAGAGACCCAGTACTTC.

This clonotype was counted at least ten times. The CDR3 is CASGYRGSNQPQHF. CDR3 in DNA: TGTGCCAGCGGGTACAGGGGAAGCAATCAGCCCCAGCATTTT. The rearrangement links TRBV12-3 or TRBV12-4 to TRBJ1-5; the match to TRBD1 covers 7 bases. The CDR3 spans 14 residues. The junction had 5 bases not matched to a gene; V was cut back by 8 bases and J by 1 base.

The chain has TRBV30 and TRBJ1-1; the D is unclear. CDR1 is GTSNPN, CDR2 SVGIG, per germline (reference sequence). The ends were cut back, 2 bases at V and 4 bases at J, with 11 bases in the middle. This CDR3 region has 13 residues. The CDR3 region is CAWSSGLGTEAFF. DNA for the CDR3: TGTGCCTGGAGTTCAGGACTGGGCACTGAAGCTTTCTTT.

V and J are TRBV28 and TRBJ1-6; D may be TRBD1 (5 bases). The germline V gene has CDR1 MDHEN and CDR2 SYDVKM. V was cut by 5 bases and J by 8 bases, with 13 bases left in between. The CDR3 runs 14 residues. The CDR3 DNA follows: TGTGCCAGCAGTGCCGGGACGTCATATTCACCCCTCCACTTT. Its protein product is CASSAGTSYSPLHF.

This clonotype was picked up many times. This chain uses TRBV12-3 or TRBV12-4 with TRBJ1-5, with 8 bases aligning to TRBD1. This CDR3 region has 16 residues. The trim removed 3 bases at V and 2 bases at J, leaving 6 bases unmatched. The CDR3 spells CASSFQTGEGNQPQHF. The CDR3 nucleotides are TGTGCCAGCAGTTTCCAGACAGGGGAGGGCAATCAGCCCCAGCATTTT.

This chain connects TRBV12-3 or TRBV12-4 to TRBJ2-2, with 10 bases matching TRBD1. V dropped 10 bases and J dropped 4; count of bases not matched to a gene: 9. CDR3 size: 15 residues. The CDR3 sequence: CATDRTGGFTGELFF. The CDR3 nucleotides read TGTGCCACGGACCGGACAGGGGGTTTCACCGGGGAGCTGTTTTTT.

This clonotype appeared many times. The chain employs TRBV7-9 and TRBJ1-6; D is undetermined. Trimming left V 5 bases short and J 2 bases short, with 13 bases between. Per germline, CDR1 SEHNR and CDR2 FQNEAQ (reference sequence). This CDR3 contains 16 residues. The CDR3: CASSPWAYTYNSPLHF. The CDR3 coding sequence is TGTGCCAGCAGCCCCTGGGCCTACACCTATAATTCACCCCTCCACTTT.

This clonotype came up many times. The chain carries TRBV20-1 and TRBJ1-6; no firm D call. CDR1 and CDR2 from the germline V gene are DFQATT and SNEGSKA (reference sequence). This CDR3 has 14 residues. V was shortened by 7 bases and J by 3 bases, with 13 bases between the two germline ends. The DNA for the CDR3 is TGCAGTGTTAATGACTGGGGCTATAATTCACCCCTCCACTTT. It translates to CSVNDWGYNSPLHF.

This clonotype was recorded a few times. The chain employs TRBV7-9 and TRBJ2-5; 8 bases are a match to TRBD2. V dropped 1 base and J dropped 4; count of bases not matched to a gene: 5. Germline V lookup: CDR1 SEHNR, CDR2 FQNEAQ (reference sequence). This CDR3 is built from 15 residues. CDR3 in DNA: TGTGCCAGCAGCTTAGGGGCGGGAGGAGGAGAGACCCAGTACTTC. This sequence encodes CASSLGAGGGETQYF.

V and J are TRBV6-1 and TRBJ2-5; TRBD1 aligns across 9 bases. The CDR3 totals 16 residues. V shed 6 bases and J 2 bases; nucleotides not matched to a gene: 10. Per the germline V gene, CDR1 is MNHNS and CDR2 is SASEGT. Here the CDR3 reads CASRKSGTGYQETQYF. DNA of the CDR3: TGTGCCAGCAGGAAGAGTGGGACAGGGTATCAAGAGACCCAGTACTTC.

Many counts were recorded for this clonotype. This sequence joins TRBV4-1 and TRBJ2-7, with 8 bases identical to TRBD2. Germline CDR1 and CDR2: MGHRA and YSYEKL. There are 16 residues in the CDR3. Losses at the gene ends were 1 base for V and 2 bases for J; bases not matched to a gene: 7. CDR3 loop: CASSQVFTSGAYEQYF. The CDR3 nucleotides read TGCGCCAGCAGCCAAGTTTTTACTAGCGGCGCCTACGAGCAGTACTTC.

This clonotype has at least ten counts. The chain is built from TRBV6-2 or TRBV6-3 and TRBJ2-7; the match to TRBD2 covers 10 bases. There are 15 residues in the CDR3. Germline V lookup: CDR1 MNHEY, CDR2 SVGEGT. V dropped 4 bases and J dropped 7; count of bases not matched to a gene: 10. CDR3 DNA: TGTGCCAGCAGTTCCAGGACTAGCGGCCCTTGGGAGCAGTACTTC. As protein: CASSSRTSGPWEQYF.

This clonotype was observed many times. V usage is TRBV29-1 and J usage is TRBJ1-1; D remains unclear. V gave up 6 bases and J gave up 4 bases, with 12 bases separating them. The length of the CDR3 is 12 residues. Germline loops: CDR1 SQVTM, CDR2 ANQGSEA. CDR3 sequence: CSVAARGTEAFF. CDR3 DNA sequence: TGCAGCGTCGCCGCCCGCGGCACTGAAGCTTTCTTT.

This clonotype was seen many times. The chain joins TRBV20-1 to TRBJ1-1; D ambiguous. Trimming cost V 0 bases and J 4 bases, with 3 bases left between them. Germline CDR1 DFQATT, CDR2 SNEGSKA (reference sequence). CDR3 length: 11 residues. The CDR3 loop is CSARESTEAFF. The CDR3 region has the DNA TGCAGTGCTAGAGAGAGCACTGAAGCTTTCTTT.

This clonotype was counted at least ten times. V and J are TRBV6-5 and TRBJ1-5; D gene unclear. This CDR3 is 14 amino acids long. V was clipped by 2 bases and J by 8 bases, with 13 bases between them. CDR1 MNHEY and CDR2 SVGAGI come from the germline V gene. CDR3 sequence (DNA): TGTGCCAGCAGTTACGGGTTCCCCGAGGAGCCCCAGCATTTT. Its translation is CASSYGFPEEPQHF.

This clonotype came up a few times. A much larger clone lies one base from this, so it may be a read error. This sequence joins TRBV24-1 and TRBJ2-2; 9 bases match TRBD2. V was clipped by 6 bases and J by 5 bases; unmatched bases: 6. Germline V gene sequence: CDR1 KGHDR, CDR2 SFDVKD. There are 15 residues in the CDR3. The CDR3 DNA follows: TGTGCCACCAGTTGGCTAGCGGGAAGGACCGGGGAGCTGTTTTTT. Amino acids: CATSWLAGRTGELFF.

Many counts were recorded for this clonotype. The chain combines TRBV28 with TRBJ2-5; D not certain. The CDR3 length is 13 residues. Germline V gene data show CDR1 as MDHEN and CDR2 as SYDVKM. Trimming took off 2 bases at V and 5 bases at J, with 9 bases between the two ends. The CDR3 DNA is TGTGCCAGCAGTTTAGCAGAGTGGGAGACCCAGTACTTC. Its protein product is CASSLAEWETQYF.

Many counts were recorded for this clonotype. The chain links TRBV2 to TRBJ2-5, with a tentative D call TRBD2 (6 bases). In germline, CDR1 is SNHLY, CDR2 FYNNEI. Trimming removed 6 bases from V and 1 base from J, with 15 bases in between. CDR3 length: 15 residues. The CDR3 bases are TGTGCCAGCAGAGAGGATAGCGGCCCCCAAGAGACCCAGTACTTC. Amino acids: CASREDSGPQETQYF.